This T cell receptor beta chain was retrieved from a study of shared clonotypes between healthy human individuals. Study results and limitations: Only blood was sampled, and tissue TCR repertoires likely differ from blood ones.

CDR3 length: 14 amino acids. J gave up 2 bases and V 0 bases, and 1 base lay outside the gene matches. Per germline, CDR1 SGHRS and CDR2 YFSETQ. In the source study's methods: Owing to the provision of junction-only sequences devoid of quality scores by immunoSEQ, filtering differed. Sequencing used immunoSEQ multiplex PCR; TCRdb keeps in-frame clones, though not all of them. V, J and clone size were drawn from that table, and D and trimming were deduced from the DNA. The repertoire holds approximately 940,000 clones, with about three quarters as singletons. Everyone who donated was a Caucasian adult who lived in Nashville, Tennessee. In regard to this clone: Antigen unknown. The same CDR3 is also encoded by other DNA sequences in this sample.

The rearrangement uses TRBV5-1 and TRBJ1-2; 7 bases are shared with TRBD1. This receptor was identified in a man aged 18 to 35 in good health. Sequenced sample: memory CD4+ T cells sorted from blood. Subset meaning: CD45RA-negative fraction. CDR3 region: CASSLVGGNYGYTF. CDR3 coding DNA: TGCGCCAGCAGCTTGGTAGGGGGCAACTATGGCTACACCTTC.